This TCR beta chain was identified during a study of OX40 agonist ivuxolimab in advanced cancers. Sequencing used immunoSEQ multiplex PCR; TCRdb keeps in-frame clones, though not all of them. The repertoire holds about 71,000 clones, with 94% as singletons. Germline V gives CDR1 MNHEY, CDR2 SMNVEV (reference sequence). The CDR3 has 15 amino acids. The V and J ends lost 4 bases and 3 bases, in that order; junction bases with no gene match: 6. This rearrangement joins TRBV27 to TRBJ1-1, with TRBD1 matching 9 bases. This TCR derives from an adult with an advanced solid tumor such as melanoma, head and neck, liver or kidney cancer. This specimen was CD4+ or CD8+ T cells sorted from blood, taken in a trial of the OX40 agonist ivuxolimab. CDR3 coding DNA: TGTGCCAGCAGTTCCCAGGGACAGGGCTACACTGAAGCTTTCTTT. This translates into CASSSQGQGYTEAFF.